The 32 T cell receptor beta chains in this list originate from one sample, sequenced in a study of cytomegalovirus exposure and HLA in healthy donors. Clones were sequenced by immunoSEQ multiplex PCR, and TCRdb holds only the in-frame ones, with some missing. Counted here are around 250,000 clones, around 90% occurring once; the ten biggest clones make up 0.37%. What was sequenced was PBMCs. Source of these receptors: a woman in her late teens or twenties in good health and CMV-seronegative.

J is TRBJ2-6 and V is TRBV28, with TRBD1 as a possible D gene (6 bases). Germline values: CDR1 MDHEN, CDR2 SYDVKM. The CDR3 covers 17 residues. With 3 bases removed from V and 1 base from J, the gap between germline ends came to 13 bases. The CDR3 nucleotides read TGTGCCAGCAGTTTGGGGGACACCTTATCTGGGGCCAACGTCCTGACTTTC. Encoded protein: CASSLGDTLSGANVLTF.

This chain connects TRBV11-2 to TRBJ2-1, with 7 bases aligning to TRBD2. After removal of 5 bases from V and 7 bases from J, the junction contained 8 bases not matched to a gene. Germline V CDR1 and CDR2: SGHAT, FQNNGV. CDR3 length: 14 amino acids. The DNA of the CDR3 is TGTGCCAGCAGCCCCCGACTAGCAGGTAATGAGCAGTTCTTC. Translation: CASSPRLAGNEQFF.

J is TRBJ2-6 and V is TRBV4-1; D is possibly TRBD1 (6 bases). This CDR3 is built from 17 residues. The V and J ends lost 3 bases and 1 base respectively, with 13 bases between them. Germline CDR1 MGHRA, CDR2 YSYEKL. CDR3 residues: CASSHGQRVSGANVLTF. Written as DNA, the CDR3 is TGCGCCAGCAGCCATGGACAGAGGGTATCTGGGGCCAACGTCCTGACTTTC.

The DNA for the CDR3 is TGCGCCAGCAAACCCGACAGGGCTCCCTACGAGCAGTACTTC. Translating gives CASKPDRAPYEQYF. The gene calls are TRBV5-1 and TRBJ2-7, with 7 bases matching TRBD1. Germline CDR1 SGHRS, CDR2 YFSETQ. This CDR3 has 14 residues. Trimming at V came to 6 bases and at J to 2 bases, leaving 8 bases not matched to a gene.

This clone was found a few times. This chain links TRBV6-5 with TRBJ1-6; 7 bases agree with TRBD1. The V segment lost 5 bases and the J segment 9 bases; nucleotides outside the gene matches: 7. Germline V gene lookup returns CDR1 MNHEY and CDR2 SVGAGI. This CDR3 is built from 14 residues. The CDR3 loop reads CASSPTGYFSPLHF. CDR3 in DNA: TGTGCCAGCAGTCCGACAGGGTATTTTTCACCCCTCCACTTT.

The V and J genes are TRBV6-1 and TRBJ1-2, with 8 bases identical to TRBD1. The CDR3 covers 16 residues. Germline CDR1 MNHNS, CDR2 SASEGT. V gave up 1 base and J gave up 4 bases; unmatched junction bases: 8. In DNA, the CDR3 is TGTGCCAGCAGTGAAGATAGGACAGGGTTAACCTATGGCTACACCTTC. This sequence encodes CASSEDRTGLTYGYTF.

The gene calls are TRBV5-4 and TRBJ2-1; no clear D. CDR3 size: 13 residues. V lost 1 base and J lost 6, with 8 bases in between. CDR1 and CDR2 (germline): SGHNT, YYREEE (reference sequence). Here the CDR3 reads CASSLPEVNEQFF. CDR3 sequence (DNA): TGTGCCAGCAGCTTGCCAGAGGTCAATGAGCAGTTCTTC.

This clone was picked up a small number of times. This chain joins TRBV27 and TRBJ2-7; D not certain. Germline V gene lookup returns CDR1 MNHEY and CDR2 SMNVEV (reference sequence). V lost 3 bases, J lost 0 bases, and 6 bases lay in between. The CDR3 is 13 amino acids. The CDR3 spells CASSLVASYEQYF. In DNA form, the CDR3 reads TGTGCCAGCAGTTTGGTGGCCTCCTACGAGCAGTACTTC.

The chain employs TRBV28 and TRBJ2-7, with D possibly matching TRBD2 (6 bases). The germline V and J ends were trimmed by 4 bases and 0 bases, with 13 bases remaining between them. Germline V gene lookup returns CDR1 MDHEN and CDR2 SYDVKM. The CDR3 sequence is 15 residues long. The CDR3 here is CASSSGTASSYEQYV. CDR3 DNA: TGTGCCAGCAGTTCCGGGACTGCAAGCTCCTACGAGCAGTACGTC.

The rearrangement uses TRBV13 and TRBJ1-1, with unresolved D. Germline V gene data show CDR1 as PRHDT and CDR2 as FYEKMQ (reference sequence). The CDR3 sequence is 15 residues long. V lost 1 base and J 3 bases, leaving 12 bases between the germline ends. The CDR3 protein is CASSLASGWDTEAFF. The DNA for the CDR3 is TGTGCCAGCAGCTTAGCATCGGGGTGGGACACTGAAGCTTTCTTT.

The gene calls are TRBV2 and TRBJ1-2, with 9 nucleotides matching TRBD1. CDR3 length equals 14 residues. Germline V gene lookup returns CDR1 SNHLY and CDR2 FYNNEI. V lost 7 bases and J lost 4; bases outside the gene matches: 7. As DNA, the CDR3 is TGTGCCAGCACCCAAGGACAGGGGACCTATGGCTACACCTTC. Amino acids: CASTQGQGTYGYTF.

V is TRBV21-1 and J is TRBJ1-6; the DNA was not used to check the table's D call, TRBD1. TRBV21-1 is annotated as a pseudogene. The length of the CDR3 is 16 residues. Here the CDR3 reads CASSNHRGKYNSPLHF. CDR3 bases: TGTGCCAGCAGCAACCACAGGGGAAAGTATAATTCACCCCTCCACTTT.

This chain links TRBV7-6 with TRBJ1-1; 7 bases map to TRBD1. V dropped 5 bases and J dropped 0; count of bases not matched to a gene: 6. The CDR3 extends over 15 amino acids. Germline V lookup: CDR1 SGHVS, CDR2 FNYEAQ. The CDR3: CASSPQQGLNTEAFF. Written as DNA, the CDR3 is TGTGCCAGCAGCCCTCAACAGGGGCTGAACACTGAAGCTTTCTTT.

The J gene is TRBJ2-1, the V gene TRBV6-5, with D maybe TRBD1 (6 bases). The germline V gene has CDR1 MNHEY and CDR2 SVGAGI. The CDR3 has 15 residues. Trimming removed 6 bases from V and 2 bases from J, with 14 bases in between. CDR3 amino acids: CASRPRDNPYNEQFF. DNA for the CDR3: TGTGCCAGCAGACCCCGGGACAACCCCTACAATGAGCAGTTCTTC.

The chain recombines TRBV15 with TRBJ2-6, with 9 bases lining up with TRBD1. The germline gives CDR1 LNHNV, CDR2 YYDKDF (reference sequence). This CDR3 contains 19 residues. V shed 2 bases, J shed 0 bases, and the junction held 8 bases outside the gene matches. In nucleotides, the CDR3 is TGTGCCACCAGCAGACCGGGACAGGGTTCCGACTCTGGGGCCAACGTCCTGACTTTC. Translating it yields CATSRPGQGSDSGANVLTF.

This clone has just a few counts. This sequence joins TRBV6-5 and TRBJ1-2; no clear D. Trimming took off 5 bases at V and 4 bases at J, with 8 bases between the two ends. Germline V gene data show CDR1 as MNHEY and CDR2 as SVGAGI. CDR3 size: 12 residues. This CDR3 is CASSPLPYGYTF. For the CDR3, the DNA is TGTGCCAGCAGTCCCCTCCCCTATGGCTACACCTTC.

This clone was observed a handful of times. The CDR3 protein is CASSLGSSGGFGEQYV. As DNA, the CDR3 is TGTGCCAGCAGCTTAGGCTCCAGCGGGGGGTTCGGCGAGCAGTACGTC. The chain employs TRBV7-2 and TRBJ2-7, with TRBD2 identical over 9 bases. V shed 1 base, J shed 6 bases, and the junction held 10 bases outside the gene matches. The germline V gene has CDR1 SGHTA and CDR2 FQGNSA. This CDR3 comprises 16 residues.

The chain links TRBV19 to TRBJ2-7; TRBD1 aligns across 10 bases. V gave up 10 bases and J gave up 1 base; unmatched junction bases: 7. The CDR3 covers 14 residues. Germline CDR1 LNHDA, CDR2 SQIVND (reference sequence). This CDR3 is CATTGQGISYEQYF. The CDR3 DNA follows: TGTGCCACTACGGGACAGGGGATTTCCTACGAGCAGTACTTC.

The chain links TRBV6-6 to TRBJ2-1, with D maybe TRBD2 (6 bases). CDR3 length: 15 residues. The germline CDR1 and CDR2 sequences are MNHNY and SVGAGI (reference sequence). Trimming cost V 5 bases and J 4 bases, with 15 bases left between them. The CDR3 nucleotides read TGTGCCAGCAGTCCTAGTGGGACTTCGTACAATGAGCAGTTCTTC. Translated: CASSPSGTSYNEQFF.

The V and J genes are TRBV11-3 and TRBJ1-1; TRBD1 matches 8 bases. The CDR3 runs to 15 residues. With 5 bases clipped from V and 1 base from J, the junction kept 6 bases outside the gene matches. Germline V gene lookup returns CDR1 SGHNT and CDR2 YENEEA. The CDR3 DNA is TGTGCCAGCAGCCTATCAGGGGGCGCGAACACTGAAGCTTTCTTT. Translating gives CASSLSGGANTEAFF.

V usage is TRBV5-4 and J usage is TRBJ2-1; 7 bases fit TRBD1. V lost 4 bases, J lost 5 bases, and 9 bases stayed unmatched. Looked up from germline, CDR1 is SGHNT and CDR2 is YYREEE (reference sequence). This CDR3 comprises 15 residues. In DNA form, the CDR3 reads TGTGCCAGCAGCCAGACAGGGTCAGGGGACAATGAGCAGTTCTTC. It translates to CASSQTGSGDNEQFF.

The CDR3 loop reads CASSTGLRGGELFF. The CDR3 DNA sequence: TGTGCCAGCAGTACGGGGTTACGGGGCGGGGAGCTGTTTTTT. The rearrangement uses TRBV6-1 and TRBJ2-2; TRBD2 might be the D (5 bases). The CDR3 loop spans 14 amino acids. In germline, CDR1 is MNHNS, CDR2 SASEGT. Between the trimmed V and J ends, which lost 5 bases and 7 bases, there was a span of 14 bases.

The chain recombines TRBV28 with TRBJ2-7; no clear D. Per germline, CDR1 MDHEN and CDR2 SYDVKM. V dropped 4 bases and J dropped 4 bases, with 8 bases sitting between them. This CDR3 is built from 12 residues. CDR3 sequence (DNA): TGTGCCAGCAGTTGGTCGCGGTACGAGCAGTACTTC. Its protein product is CASSWSRYEQYF.

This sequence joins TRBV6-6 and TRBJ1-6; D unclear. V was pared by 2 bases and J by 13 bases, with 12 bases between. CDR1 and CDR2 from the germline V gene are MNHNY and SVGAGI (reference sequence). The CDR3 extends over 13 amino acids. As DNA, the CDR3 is TGTGCCAGCAGTTACCCAATGGTGAGCCCCCTCCACTTT. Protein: CASSYPMVSPLHF.

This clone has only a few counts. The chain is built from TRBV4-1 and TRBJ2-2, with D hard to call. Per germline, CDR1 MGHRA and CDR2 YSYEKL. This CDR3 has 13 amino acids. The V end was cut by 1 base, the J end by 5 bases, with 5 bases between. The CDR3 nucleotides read TGCGCCAGCAGCCAAGTTCGGACCGGGGAGCTGTTTTTT. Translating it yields CASSQVRTGELFF.

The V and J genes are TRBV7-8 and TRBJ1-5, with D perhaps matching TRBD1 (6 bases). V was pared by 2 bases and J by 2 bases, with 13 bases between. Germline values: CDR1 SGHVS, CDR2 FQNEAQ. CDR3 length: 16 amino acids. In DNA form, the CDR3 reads TGTGCCAGCAGCTTAACTTACAGGGTCGGCAATCAGCCCCAGCATTTT. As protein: CASSLTYRVGNQPQHF.

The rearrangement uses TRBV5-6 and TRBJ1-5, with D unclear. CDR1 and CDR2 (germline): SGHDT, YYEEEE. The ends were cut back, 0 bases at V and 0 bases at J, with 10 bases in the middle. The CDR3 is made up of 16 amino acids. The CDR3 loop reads CASSLGRRGSNQPQHF. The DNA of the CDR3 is TGTGCCAGCAGCTTGGGACGGCGCGGTAGCAATCAGCCCCAGCATTTT.

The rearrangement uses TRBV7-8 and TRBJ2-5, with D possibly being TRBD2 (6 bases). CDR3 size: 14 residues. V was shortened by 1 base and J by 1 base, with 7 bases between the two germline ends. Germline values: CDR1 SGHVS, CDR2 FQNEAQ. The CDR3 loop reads CASSLVGGQETQYF. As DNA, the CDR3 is TGTGCCAGCAGCTTAGTGGGGGGCCAAGAGACCCAGTACTTC. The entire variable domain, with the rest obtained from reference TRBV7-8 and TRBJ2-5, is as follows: GAGVSQSPRYKVAKRGQDVALRCDPISGHVSLFWYQQALGQGPEFLTYFQNEAQLDKSGLPSDRFFAERPEGSVSTLKIQRTQQEDSAVYLCASSLVGGQETQYFGPGTRLLVL.

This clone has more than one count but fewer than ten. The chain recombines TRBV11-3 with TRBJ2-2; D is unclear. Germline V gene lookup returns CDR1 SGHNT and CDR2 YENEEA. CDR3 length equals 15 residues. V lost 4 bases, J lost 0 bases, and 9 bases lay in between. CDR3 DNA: TGTGCCAGCAGCTCCCAGGATACGAACACCGGGGAGCTGTTTTTT. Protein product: CASSSQDTNTGELFF.

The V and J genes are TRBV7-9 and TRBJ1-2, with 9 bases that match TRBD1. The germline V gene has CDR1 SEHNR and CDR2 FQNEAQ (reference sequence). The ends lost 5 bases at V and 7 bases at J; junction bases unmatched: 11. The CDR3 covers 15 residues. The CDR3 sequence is CASSLTGGAIGGYTF. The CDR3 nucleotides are TGTGCCAGCAGCCTTACAGGGGGCGCGATAGGTGGCTACACCTTC.

The CDR3 nucleotides are TGTGCCAGCAGCTCTCCCGACAGAAGCACAGATACGCAGTATTTT. Translating gives CASSSPDRSTDTQYF. The genes are TRBV7-9 and TRBJ2-3; perhaps TRBD1 as D (5 bases). V dropped 4 bases and J dropped 0 bases, with 11 bases sitting between them. There are 15 residues in the CDR3. Germline CDR1 SEHNR, CDR2 FQNEAQ (reference sequence).

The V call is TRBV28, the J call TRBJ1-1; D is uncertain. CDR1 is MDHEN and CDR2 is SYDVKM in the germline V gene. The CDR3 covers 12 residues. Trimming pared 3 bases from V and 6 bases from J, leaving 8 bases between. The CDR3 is CASSLAGSEAFF. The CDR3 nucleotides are TGTGCCAGCAGTTTGGCAGGATCTGAAGCTTTCTTT.